What follows is one T cell receptor (beta chain) and its context. The data were obtained in a study of blood T cell repertoires in COVID-19. Study-level background: In each case, the material was cDNA or gDNA derived from T cells, B-cell-depleted T cells, or PBMCs.

Trimming cost V 8 bases and J 2 bases, with 11 bases left between them. The CDR3 loop spans 13 amino acids. Enrolled through a virtual design, the participants were between about 18 and 89 years of age and came from around 25 US areas. Cohorts were determined from participant-reported clinical history. In the original processing: Using reference gene primer amplification, nucleated cell counts were estimated. Sequenced by immunoSEQ multiplex PCR; TCRdb stores in-frame clones only, minus some. That table is the source of V, J and clone size, and D and trimming were worked out from the DNA. The data hold 360,000 or so clones, with roughly 89% observed a single time.

J is TRBJ2-3 and V is TRBV12-3 or TRBV12-4, with TRBD2 as a possible D gene (7 bases). This receptor was taken from a woman aged 30 to 39 who had recovered from COVID-19. The sequenced material came from PBMCs or T cells enriched from blood (not recorded which). DNA of the CDR3: TGTGCCAGCGTAGGGGGGGCCACAGATACGCAGTATTTT. Its protein is CASVGGATDTQYF.